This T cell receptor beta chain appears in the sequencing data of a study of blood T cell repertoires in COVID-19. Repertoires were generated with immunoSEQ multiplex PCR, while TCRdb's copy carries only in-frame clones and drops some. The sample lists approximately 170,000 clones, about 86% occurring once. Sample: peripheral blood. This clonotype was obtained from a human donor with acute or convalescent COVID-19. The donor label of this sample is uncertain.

The CDR3, as DNA: TGTGCCAGCAGCTTAGAAAGGGTAGCGGGGGACACCGGGGAGCTGTTTTTT. It codes for CASSLERVAGDTGELFF. The chain is built from TRBV7-8 and TRBJ2-2; 9 nucleotides align to TRBD2. Germline-derived CDR1 and CDR2 are SGHVS and FQNEAQ. V gave up 1 base and J gave up 3 bases; unmatched junction bases: 6. The CDR3 is made up of 17 amino acids.